This T cell receptor beta chain was documented in a study of blood T cells in healthy people across ages. General study points: Strong correlation existed between TCR beta diversity and naive T cell percentage.

A second PCR of about 7 to 11 cycles used a sample-barcoded 5' primer and a J-beta primer mix. Every sample returned 3 million or more CDR3-containing paired-end reads. MiXCR, applied by TCRdb to the 5' RACE reads, yields one record per CDR3 protein. The table records a few hundred thousand distinct CDR3 sequences, approximately 52% of them present only once. Each donor supplied roughly 9.2 milliliters of peripheral blood. They isolated at least 6 million PBMCs from each sample. Germline CDR1 reads SGDLS; CDR2 reads YYNGEE. The CDR3 extends over 16 amino acids. The J segment lost 8 bases and the V segment lost 2 bases, leaving 10 bases of the junction unmatched. As for this clonotype: Its antigen is not identified.

This TCR came from a man in his sixties in good health. V and J are TRBV9 and TRBJ2-1, with TRBD2 matching over 10 bases. Sequenced input: blood. CDR3 sequence: CASSVSGGSFSDEQFF. The CDR3 region has the DNA TGTGCCAGCAGCGTTAGCGGGGGGTCATTTTCGGATGAGCAGTTCTTC.